This T cell receptor (beta chain) is from a study of shared clonotypes between healthy human individuals. Worth noting for this clone: Its antigen is not identified.

Method: immunoSEQ multiplex PCR; TCRdb's copy keeps in-frame clones and lacks some. The sample includes 2 million to 2.5 million clones, approximately 93% of them seen just once. Findings and limits, study-wide: Naive subsets tended to show greater estimated richness than memory subsets.

Donors, healthy HIV-negative adults, lacked recent acute infections or vaccinations. Donors were Caucasian adults residing in Nashville, Tennessee, USA. CDR3 size: 18 residues. V lost 0 bases and J lost 1; bases outside the gene matches: 8. Germline V gene data show CDR1 as MNHEY and CDR2 as SMNVEV (reference sequence). This sequence was found in a man younger than 35 in good health. Some clones in this sample may be carry-over from other donors' samples. The sample consisted of naive CD4+ T cells from PBMCs. The subset: CD45RA+ positively selected. V gene TRBV27 combines with J gene TRBJ1-3, with 8 bases that match TRBD1. The CDR3: CASSLSDRGPPSGNTIYF. In nucleotides, the CDR3 is TGTGCCAGCAGTTTATCCGACAGGGGCCCACCTTCTGGAAACACCATATATTTT.